Sequencing of this TCR beta chain was carried out in a study of OX40 agonist ivuxolimab in advanced cancers. The germline CDR1 and CDR2 sequences are LGHNA and YSLEER. CDR3 length equals 17 residues. V lost 2 bases to trimming and J lost 0 bases, with 13 bases between them. This clone appeared a few times. Produced via immunoSEQ multiplex PCR; TCRdb's table is partial and in-frame only. The sample lists over 80,000 clones, around nine tenths occurring once. Sequencing was performed on CD4+ or CD8+ T cells sorted from blood, taken in a trial of the OX40 agonist ivuxolimab. The genes are TRBV4-3 and TRBJ2-2; possible D gene TRBD1, 5 bases. The receptor comes from an adult with an advanced solid tumor such as melanoma, head and neck, liver or kidney cancer. CDR3 nucleotide sequence: TGCGCCAGCAGCCAATTATTGGGGCGGACGAACACCGGGGAGCTGTTTTTT. This codes for CASSQLLGRTNTGELFF.